This is a list of T cell receptor beta chains from one sample in a study of blood T cell repertoires in COVID-19. This table comes from immunoSEQ multiplex PCR, and its TCRdb copy is limited to in-frame clones, with some not included. The sample lists roughly 300,000 clones; roughly 90% were seen once. The material sequenced was PBMCs or T cells enriched from blood (not recorded which). The receptors originated from a woman in her twenties or thirties who had recovered from COVID-19. Both conserved end residues are part of each CDR3. Fields, in order: D gene, J gene, clone size, V gene, CDR3 protein, CDR3 DNA. A D gene is named only where the DNA matches it firmly. The size entry is marked missing in some rows and otherwise reads once, few, many or a size class.

D: .
J: TRBJ1-1
size: .
V: TRBV27
CDR3: CASSLTPNTEAFF
DNA: TGTGCCAGCAGTTTAACACCGAACACTGAAGCTTTCTTT

D: .
J: TRBJ2-7
size: once
V: TRBV7-9
CDR3: CASSSTYEQYF
DNA: TGTGCCAGCAGTTCTACCTACGAGCAGTACTTC

D: TRBD1
J: TRBJ2-2
size: .
V: TRBV4-2
CDR3: CASSQDLRTGVLSNTGELFF
DNA: TGTGCCAGCAGCCAAGACTTAAGGACAGGGGTCCTATCGAACACCGGGGAGCTGTTTTTT

D: TRBD1
J: TRBJ2-4
size: once
V: TRBV6-5
CDR3: CASRKTGVKNIQYF
DNA: TGTGCCAGCAGAAAAACAGGGGTGAAAAACATTCAGTACTTC

D: .
J: TRBJ1-1
size: .
V: TRBV5-1
CDR3: CASSLDPGSEAFF
DNA: TGCGCCAGCAGCTTGGACCCGGGATCTGAAGCTTTCTTT

D: .
J: TRBJ1-1
size: .
V: TRBV12-3/TRBV12-4
CDR3: CASRPPGGAPAFF
DNA: TGTGCCAGCAGACCCCCCGGGGGGGCGCCGGCTTTCTTT

D: .
J: TRBJ1-3
size: .
V: TRBV28
CDR3: CASSFSPWRGPGNTIYF
DNA: TGTGCCAGCAGTTTTAGTCCTTGGAGGGGCCCTGGAAACACCATATATTTT

D: TRBD1
J: TRBJ1-5
size: .
V: TRBV28
CDR3: CASTGGDRDQPQHF
DNA: TGTGCCAGCACGGGGGGGGACAGAGATCAGCCCCAGCATTTT

D: TRBD1
J: TRBJ1-6
size: .
V: TRBV28
CDR3: CASSLYRGYSPLHF
DNA: TGTGCCAGCAGTTTATACAGGGGATATTCACCCCTCCACTTT

D: TRBD2
J: TRBJ2-1
size: .
V: TRBV7-8
CDR3: CASSPRLAAYNEQFF
DNA: TGTGCCAGCAGCCCAAGACTAGCCGCCTACAATGAGCAGTTCTTC

D: .
J: TRBJ2-1
size: .
V: TRBV28
CDR3: CASSLAGDNEQFF
DNA: TGTGCCAGCAGTTTGGCAGGGGACAATGAGCAGTTCTTC

D: TRBD1
J: TRBJ1-2
size: .
V: TRBV11-2
CDR3: CASSPGQGAYGYTF
DNA: TGTGCCAGCAGCCCGGGACAGGGAGCCTATGGCTACACCTTC

D: TRBD2
J: TRBJ2-1
size: .
V: TRBV7-9
CDR3: CASSLVQRGDNEQFF
DNA: TGTGCCAGCAGCTTAGTCCAGCGGGGGGACAATGAGCAGTTCTTC

D: TRBD1
J: TRBJ1-5
size: .
V: TRBV10-1
CDR3: CASSDGQGKSLGQPQHF
DNA: TGCGCCAGCAGTGACGGACAGGGAAAAAGTTTAGGTCAGCCCCAGCATTTT

D: TRBD1
J: TRBJ2-4
size: .
V: TRBV10-3
CDR3: CATRQGRENIQYF
DNA: TGTGCCACACGACAGGGAAGGGAAAACATTCAGTACTTC

D: .
J: TRBJ2-5
size: once
V: TRBV3-1/TRBV3-2
CDR3: CASSQGGWGPLGGTQYF
DNA: TGTGCCAGCAGCCAAGGGGGTTGGGGCCCACTGGGGGGGACCCAGTACTTC

D: TRBD2
J: TRBJ2-3
size: .
V: TRBV4-2
CDR3: CASSQVSGGSSSTDTQYF
DNA: TGTGCCAGCAGCCAAGTGTCGGGAGGGAGCTCTAGCACAGATACGCAGTATTTT

D: TRBD1
J: TRBJ2-7
size: .
V: TRBV27
CDR3: CASSSMLGQGRYEQYF
DNA: TGTGCCAGCAGTTCTATGTTGGGACAGGGGAGGTACGAGCAGTACTTC

D: .
J: TRBJ2-7
size: once
V: TRBV7-7
CDR3: CASSLASLRTDSYEQYF
DNA: TGTGCTAGCAGCTTAGCTTCTTTGCGGACAGACTCCTACGAGCAGTACTTC

D: TRBD1
J: TRBJ1-4
size: .
V: TRBV7-2
CDR3: CASGLRQGPATNEKLFF
DNA: TGTGCCAGCGGACTAAGACAGGGGCCCGCAACTAATGAAAAACTGTTTTTT

D: .
J: TRBJ1-1
size: .
V: TRBV6-1
CDR3: CASSEPGRMNTEAFF
DNA: TGTGCCAGCAGTGAACCAGGAAGGATGAACACTGAAGCTTTCTTT

D: TRBD2
J: TRBJ2-3
size: .
V: TRBV7-3
CDR3: CASSLGLAGTDTQYF
DNA: TGTGCCAGCAGCTTAGGGTTAGCGGGGACAGATACGCAGTATTTT

D: .
J: TRBJ1-2
size: .
V: TRBV10-2
CDR3: CASTYDTFVGYTF
DNA: TGCGCCAGCACCTACGACACGTTCGTCGGCTACACCTTC

D: TRBD1
J: TRBJ1-2
size: .
V: TRBV5-8
CDR3: CASSPKPGQGEWNGYTF
DNA: TGTGCCAGCAGCCCGAAACCCGGACAGGGGGAATGGAATGGCTACACCTTC

D: TRBD1
J: TRBJ1-1
size: .
V: TRBV29-1
CDR3: CSFNRGNTEAFF
DNA: TGCAGCTTCAACAGGGGGAACACTGAAGCTTTCTTT

D: .
J: TRBJ2-7
size: .
V: TRBV4-3
CDR3: CASSQDPVSAAPYEQYF
DNA: TGCGCCAGCAGCCAAGATCCAGTTTCGGCGGCCCCCTACGAGCAGTACTTC

D: .
J: TRBJ1-1
size: .
V: TRBV19
CDR3: CASSIVQGTEAFF
DNA: TGTGCCAGTAGTATAGTGCAGGGGACTGAAGCTTTCTTT

D: .
J: TRBJ1-4
size: .
V: TRBV5-1
CDR3: CASSQNPRDGGEKLFF
DNA: TGCGCCAGCAGCCAAAATCCAAGGGATGGAGGTGAAAAACTGTTTTTT

D: .
J: TRBJ1-2
size: once
V: TRBV28
CDR3: CASWRQSYGYTF
DNA: TGTGCCAGCTGGAGACAGTCCTATGGCTACACCTTC

D: .
J: TRBJ1-1
size: .
V: TRBV12-3/TRBV12-4
CDR3: CASSLGTVTEAFF
DNA: TGTGCCAGCAGTTTAGGAACGGTCACTGAAGCTTTCTTT

D: TRBD2
J: TRBJ2-1
size: .
V: TRBV2
CDR3: CASSLAGEGNEQFF
DNA: TGTGCCAGCTCACTAGCGGGAGAAGGGAATGAGCAGTTCTTC

D: .
J: TRBJ2-7
size: .
V: TRBV19
CDR3: CASSIGTVQEQYF
DNA: TGTGCCAGTAGTATAGGGACAGTCCAGGAGCAGTACTTC

D: TRBD1
J: TRBJ1-1
size: .
V: TRBV11-3
CDR3: CASSFYLGGRRTEAFF
DNA: TGTGCCAGCAGCTTCTATCTAGGGGGCCGACGTACTGAAGCTTTCTTT

D: .
J: TRBJ2-1
size: few
V: TRBV16
CDR3: CASSQSLKARNNNEQFF
DNA: TGTGCCAGCAGCCAATCATTGAAGGCTAGAAATAACAATGAGCAGTTCTTC

D: TRBD1
J: TRBJ2-7
size: .
V: TRBV6-5
CDR3: CASTPATGYAQYF
DNA: TGTGCCAGCACCCCTGCGACAGGGTACGCGCAGTACTTC

D: .
J: TRBJ1-2
size: .
V: TRBV5-1
CDR3: CASSPGSGYTF
DNA: TGCGCCAGCAGCCCCGGTTCTGGCTACACCTTC

D: TRBD1
J: TRBJ2-3
size: .
V: TRBV12-3/TRBV12-4
CDR3: CASRDLEGAYF
DNA: TGTGCCAGCAGAGACCTAGAGGGGGCGTATTTT

D: TRBD1
J: TRBJ1-2
size: .
V: TRBV7-9
CDR3: CASSSKVGQGDYGYTF
DNA: TGTGCCAGCAGCTCGAAGGTGGGACAGGGGGACTATGGCTACACCTTC

D: TRBD2
J: TRBJ2-3
size: .
V: TRBV11-3
CDR3: CASSTGTSGHTDTQYF
DNA: TGTGCCAGCAGCACCGGGACTAGCGGACACACAGATACGCAGTATTTT